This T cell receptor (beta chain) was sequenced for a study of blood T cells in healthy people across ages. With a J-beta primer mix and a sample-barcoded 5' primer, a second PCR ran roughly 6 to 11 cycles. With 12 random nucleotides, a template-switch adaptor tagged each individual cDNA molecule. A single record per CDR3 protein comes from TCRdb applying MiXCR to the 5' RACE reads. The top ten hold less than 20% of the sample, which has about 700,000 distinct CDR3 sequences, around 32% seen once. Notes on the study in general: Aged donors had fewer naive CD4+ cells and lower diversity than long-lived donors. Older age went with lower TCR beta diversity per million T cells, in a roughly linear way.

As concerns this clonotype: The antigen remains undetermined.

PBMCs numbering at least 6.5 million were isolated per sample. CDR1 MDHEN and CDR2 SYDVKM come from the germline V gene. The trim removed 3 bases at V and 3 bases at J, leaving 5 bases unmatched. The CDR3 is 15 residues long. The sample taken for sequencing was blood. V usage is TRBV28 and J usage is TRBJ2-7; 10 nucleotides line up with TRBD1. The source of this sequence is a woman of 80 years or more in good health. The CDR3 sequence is CASSFLGTGVYEQYF. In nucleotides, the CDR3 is TGTGCCAGCAGTTTTTTGGGGACAGGGGTCTACGAGCAGTACTTC.